Detailed here is one T cell receptor beta chain. Its specificity is unknown. This sample is part of a study of shared clonotypes between healthy human individuals. Study conclusions and caveats: Shared across a few donors were around 5% of the naive CD4 clonotypes. In having few donors, the study represented limited genetic and exposure-history diversity.

The V gene's germline CDR1 is SGHVS and CDR2 FQNEAQ. CDR3 length: 12 amino acids. V lost 1 base and J lost 15; bases outside the gene matches: 5. Method: immunoSEQ multiplex PCR; TCRdb's copy keeps in-frame clones and lacks some. The sample lists 1,500,000 or so clones; roughly 96% were seen once. The sample consisted of naive CD4+ T cells sorted from blood. The sample's subset: CD45RA+ positively selected. This TCR was recovered from a man aged 25 to 45 in good health. The rearrangement uses TRBV7-8 and TRBJ2-1, with TRBD2 identical over 8 bases. CDR3 nucleotide sequence: TGTGCCAGCAGCTTAGAGGCGGGAGGTATGTTCTTC. Translation: CASSLEAGGMFF.